The 24 T cell receptor beta chains below all came from one sample that was sequenced in a study of PD-1 blockade in classical Hodgkin lymphoma. This sample's time point: cycle 4 day 1 (C4D1), after more than 5 weeks of nivolumab. Each patient relapsed following autologous stem cell transplantation, and prior brentuximab vedotin exposure differed. Negative selection with magnets was how CD8+ T cells were isolated from the thawed PBMCs. The data were produced by immunoSEQ multiplex PCR, yet TCRdb's version contains in-frame clones alone and is incomplete. The sample has around 21,000 clones; about four fifths are singletons. Sequencing was performed on CD8+ T cells from blood, taken before the fourth cycle of nivolumab. Receptors were obtained from a human donor with classical Hodgkin lymphoma.

This sequence joins TRBV6-4 and TRBJ2-2, with D hard to call. The length of the CDR3 is 14 residues. The germline V gene has CDR1 MRHNA and CDR2 SNTAGT. Between the trimmed V and J ends, which lost 2 bases and 0 bases, there was a span of 4 bases. CDR3 sequence reads: CASSDGTNTGELFF. The DNA for the CDR3 is TGTGCCAGCAGTGACGGTACGAACACCGGGGAGCTGTTTTTT.

The chain couples TRBV5-4 to TRBJ1-2; 9 nucleotides align to TRBD1. Germline trimming cut 1 base from V and 5 bases from J; bases unmatched to any gene: 6. The length of the CDR3 is 15 residues. Germline CDR1 and CDR2: SGHNT and YYREEE (reference sequence). CDR3 nucleotide sequence: TGTGCCAGCAGCTTGTGGGGACAGGGCATGTATGGCTACACCTTC. Translation: CASSLWGQGMYGYTF. Drawing the rest from reference TRBV5-4 and TRBJ1-2, the complete variable domain is ETGVTQSPTHLIKTRGQQVTLRCSSQSGHNTVSWYQQALGQGPQFIFQYYREEENGRGNFPPRFSGLQFPNYSSELNVNALELDDSALYLCASSLWGQGMYGYTFGSGTRLTVV.

This clone appeared a single time. V is TRBV5-6 and J is TRBJ1-2; tentative D call: TRBD1 (5 bases). With 1 base removed from V and 4 bases from J, the gap between germline ends came to 17 bases. The CDR3 contains 16 residues. The V gene's germline CDR1 is SGHDT and CDR2 YYEEEE. The CDR3 nucleotides read TGTGCCAGCAGCTTGTGGCCCGGGGCAGAACCCTATGGCTACACCTTC. It encodes CASSLWPGAEPYGYTF. The full variable domain, completed using reference TRBV5-6 and TRBJ1-2, is DAGVTQSPTHLIKTRGQQVTLRCSPKSGHDTVSWYQQALGQGPQFIFQYYEEEERQRGNFPDRFSGHQFPNYSSELNVNALLLGDSALYLCASSLWPGAEPYGYTFGSGTRLTVV.

The chain uses TRBV27 and TRBJ2-1, with 10 positions matching TRBD2. From germline, CDR1 is MNHEY and CDR2 SMNVEV (reference sequence). The CDR3 loop spans 15 amino acids. J was trimmed by 4 bases and V by 5 bases; bases with no gene match: 5. The CDR3 sequence is CASSREAGGYNEQFF. CDR3 nucleotides: TGTGCCAGCAGTAGGGAAGCGGGGGGGTACAATGAGCAGTTCTTC.

The sample holds one count of this clone. This sequence joins TRBV27 and TRBJ2-3, with 9 bases aligning to TRBD1. Germline V lookup: CDR1 MNHEY, CDR2 SMNVEV (reference sequence). This CDR3 region has 15 residues. Unmatched junction bases numbered 6, after V lost 4 bases and J lost 4 bases. In nucleotides, the CDR3 is TGTGCCAGCAGTTGGGGGACAGGGTTTCCAGATACGCAGTATTTT. Translation: CASSWGTGFPDTQYF.

CDR3: CASSYSTGDVTF. CDR3 nucleotide sequence: TGTGCCAGCAGTTACTCGACAGGGGATGTCACCTTC. The genes are TRBV6-5 and TRBJ1-2; 8 bases fit TRBD1. Losses at the gene ends were 0 bases for V and 13 bases for J; bases not matched to a gene: 4. This CDR3 is 12 amino acids long. Looked up from germline, CDR1 is MNHEY and CDR2 is SVGAGI.

V is TRBV9 and J is TRBJ1-2, with 8 bases that match TRBD1. The germline CDR1 and CDR2 sequences are SGDLS and YYNGEE. The CDR3 sequence is 16 residues long. Losses at the gene ends were 4 bases for V and 5 bases for J; bases not matched to a gene: 13. The CDR3, as DNA: TGTGCCAGCAGCCCGCCGGACGACAGGGGTGAATATGGCTACACCTTC. It specifies CASSPPDDRGEYGYTF.

CDR3 in DNA: TGTGCCAGCAGCCCCTATGGGGGCGGGTCCACTAACTATGGCTACACCTTC. This codes for CASSPYGGGSTNYGYTF. The chain employs TRBV7-3 and TRBJ1-2; possibly TRBD1 for D (6 bases). The germline V and J ends were trimmed by 5 bases and 0 bases, with 19 bases remaining between them. Germline V gene lookup returns CDR1 SGHTA and CDR2 FQGTGA. There are 17 residues in the CDR3.

The rearrangement uses TRBV9 and TRBJ1-1, with unresolved D. Trimming pared 3 bases from V and 8 bases from J, leaving 14 bases between. Germline V gene sequence: CDR1 SGDLS, CDR2 YYNGEE. The CDR3 is made up of 13 amino acids. The CDR3 coding sequence is TGTGCCAGCAGCGCCCGGTTGGCGAACGAAGCTTTCTTT. Translation: CASSARLANEAFF.

This clone has only one observation. The chain employs TRBV6-5 and TRBJ2-2, with D perhaps TRBD1 (6 bases). Per germline, CDR1 MNHEY and CDR2 SVGAGI. The CDR3 loop spans 15 amino acids. Trimming took 6 bases from V and 0 from J, leaving 11 bases between them. In DNA, the CDR3 is TGTGCCAGCAGCTGGGACACACCGAACACCGGGGAGCTGTTTTTT. Its protein is CASSWDTPNTGELFF.

V and J are TRBV7-8 and TRBJ2-7; D not certain. The CDR3 extends over 14 amino acids. V was pared by 4 bases and J by 6 bases, with 16 bases between. Germline V gene data show CDR1 as SGHVS and CDR2 as FQNEAQ. CDR3 sequence (DNA): TGTGCCAGCAGCTCCGGGCCATCCTCACGCGAGCAGTACTTC. The encoded protein is CASSSGPSSREQYF.

This rearrangement joins TRBV9 to TRBJ1-3; D perhaps matches TRBD1 (6 bases). The V and J ends lost 0 bases and 0 bases respectively, with 13 bases between them. Germline V gives CDR1 SGDLS, CDR2 YYNGEE. This CDR3 spans 17 amino acids. CDR3 protein: CASSVEVRGGSGNTIYF. The CDR3 DNA sequence: TGTGCCAGCAGCGTAGAAGTGCGAGGGGGCTCTGGAAACACCATATATTTT.

The J gene is TRBJ2-3, the V gene TRBV5-8; D is ambiguous. Germline V CDR1 and CDR2: SGHTS, YDEGEE. Deletions cut 4 bases from V and 0 bases from J, with 15 bases between. The CDR3 extends over 16 amino acids. The CDR3 is CASSPETLSSTDTQYF. The CDR3 coding sequence is TGTGCCAGCAGCCCCGAGACACTATCTAGCACAGATACGCAGTATTTT.

The rearrangement links TRBV6-6 to TRBJ2-5; D gene ambiguous. The CDR3 totals 11 residues. The germline V gene has CDR1 MNHNY and CDR2 SVGAGI (reference sequence). Deletions cut 2 bases from V and 5 bases from J, with 3 bases between. Here the CDR3 reads CASSYPETQYF. The CDR3 DNA reads as TGTGCCAGCAGTTACCCTGAGACCCAGTACTTC.

The chain combines TRBV2 with TRBJ1-2, with unresolved D. This CDR3 comprises 11 residues. The germline gives CDR1 SNHLY, CDR2 FYNNEI. Trimming took off 8 bases at V and 2 bases at J, with 6 bases between the two ends. The CDR3 region has the DNA TGTGCCAGCTCGCAGAACTATGGCTACACCTTC. Protein: CASSQNYGYTF.

This chain uses TRBV5-1 with TRBJ2-1; D might be TRBD1 (5 bases). The CDR3 totals 16 residues. Per the germline V gene, CDR1 is SGHRS and CDR2 is YFSETQ. Trimming stripped 0 bases from V and 0 bases from J, with 10 bases between. CDR3 sequence: CASSLVGESSYNEQFF. For the CDR3, the DNA is TGCGCCAGCAGCTTGGTAGGGGAAAGCTCCTACAATGAGCAGTTCTTC.

This sequence joins TRBV2 and TRBJ1-1; the D is unclear. The CDR3 is made up of 14 amino acids. CDR1 is SNHLY and CDR2 is FYNNEI in the germline V gene. V lost 8 bases and J 0 bases, leaving 13 bases between the germline ends. CDR3 sequence (DNA): TGTGCCAGCGGAGGCGGAGCCATGAACACTGAAGCTTTCTTT. Translation: CASGGGAMNTEAFF.

This clone was seen a handful of times. V and J are TRBV2 and TRBJ1-5, with 9 bases matching TRBD1. Trimming took 6 bases from V and 2 from J; bases not matched to a gene: 14. Germline V gene lookup returns CDR1 SNHLY and CDR2 FYNNEI. This CDR3 contains 18 residues. The CDR3 DNA follows: TGTGCCAGCAGAGATCAAGGGACAGGGCCCCGGGGCAATCAGCCCCAGCATTTT. It specifies CASRDQGTGPRGNQPQHF.

The chain couples TRBV5-4 to TRBJ1-1; D possibly corresponds to TRBD1 (5 bases). The CDR3 runs to 15 residues. Germline CDR1 is SGHNT and CDR2 is YYREEE (reference sequence). Trimming pared 4 bases from V and 6 bases from J, leaving 19 bases between. The CDR3 nucleotides read TGTGCCAGCAGCCCGAGGGGATCGTCGGGCGCTGAAGCTTTCTTT. It translates to CASSPRGSSGAEAFF.

The chain carries TRBV4-3 and TRBJ2-7; D gene ambiguous. V was shortened by 4 bases and J by 3 bases, with 16 bases between the two germline ends. Germline loops: CDR1 LGHNA, CDR2 YSLEER. This CDR3 contains 15 residues. The CDR3 region has the DNA TGCGCCAGCAGCCCATCCGGGCGGCAGGTCTACGAGCAGTACTTC. Translated: CASSPSGRQVYEQYF.

The chain joins TRBV19 to TRBJ1-3; D is undetermined. V dropped 7 bases and J dropped 4 bases, with 14 bases sitting between them. The germline V gene has CDR1 LNHDA and CDR2 SQIVND (reference sequence). The CDR3 loop spans 14 amino acids. The CDR3 region is CASTAAVAGNTIYF. CDR3 DNA: TGTGCCAGTACCGCCGCGGTAGCGGGAAACACCATATATTTT.

The chain carries TRBV4-2 and TRBJ1-2; no clear D. The CDR3 runs to 15 residues. The V end lost 0 bases, the J end lost 4 bases, and 12 bases lay between the germline ends. Per the germline V gene, CDR1 is LGHNA and CDR2 is YNFKEQ. CDR3 sequence reads: CASSQENGPSYGYTF. The CDR3 nucleotides are TGTGCCAGCAGCCAAGAAAACGGACCGAGCTATGGCTACACCTTC.

This chain connects TRBV7-2 to TRBJ1-2; TRBD1 agrees at 10 bases. The CDR3 is 14 residues long. Germline V gene lookup returns CDR1 SGHTA and CDR2 FQGNSA. J lost 3 bases, V lost 7 bases, and 5 bases had no gene match. CDR3 region: CASTRTGGDYGYTF. The DNA of the CDR3 is TGTGCCAGCACTAGGACAGGGGGTGACTATGGCTACACCTTC.

The genes are TRBV2 and TRBJ2-3; TRBD1 aligns across 8 bases. In germline, CDR1 is SNHLY, CDR2 FYNNEI. Trimming cost V 6 bases and J 4 bases; bases outside gene matches: 6. The CDR3 contains 14 residues. CDR3 coding DNA: TGTGCCAGCAGGGGATACAGGGGGTCAGATACGCAGTATTTT. Amino acids: CASRGYRGSDTQYF.